The 18 T cell receptor beta chains presented below share a single source sample, sequenced in a study of tumour-infiltrating T cells in Burkitt lymphoma. Only in-frame clones appear in the TCRdb table, and some are missing; sequencing was by immunoSEQ multiplex PCR. The sample yields 4,000 to 5,000 clones, about 80% seen once. Sequenced sample: tumor tissue. These receptors originate from a human donor with diffuse large B-cell lymphoma. Some clones in this sample may be carry-over from other donors' samples.

This chain connects TRBV5-8 to TRBJ1-4, with TRBD1 identical over 10 bases. Losses at the gene ends were 0 bases for V and 8 bases for J; bases not matched to a gene: 7. The CDR3 runs to 16 residues. Germline V gene sequence: CDR1 SGHTS, CDR2 YDEGEE. The CDR3 spells CASSLAAGTGVEKLFF. The CDR3 DNA is TGTGCCAGCAGCTTGGCCGCCGGGACAGGGGTAGAAAAACTGTTTTTT.

The sample holds a few counts of this clone. This sequence joins TRBV2 and TRBJ1-5; D remains ambiguous. Per germline, CDR1 SNHLY and CDR2 FYNNEI. Trimming removed 4 bases at V and 3 bases at J, with 16 bases between. CDR3 length: 16 residues. This CDR3 reads CASSGTAQRANQPQHF. Written as DNA, the CDR3 is TGTGCCAGCAGTGGGACCGCACAGAGGGCCAATCAGCCCCAGCATTTT.

V usage is TRBV5-1 and J usage is TRBJ1-5, with a possible D match to TRBD1 (6 bases). V shed 4 bases and J shed 3 bases, with 8 bases lying between them. This CDR3 spans 13 amino acids. Looked up from germline, CDR1 is SGHRS and CDR2 is YFSETQ. The CDR3 bases are TGCGCCAGCAGCCGGGACACCAATCAGCCCCAGCATTTT. Translating it yields CASSRDTNQPQHF.

The V and J genes are TRBV2 and TRBJ1-5; D remains ambiguous. Germline V CDR1 and CDR2: SNHLY, FYNNEI. This CDR3 has 14 residues. The germline V and J ends were trimmed by 2 bases and 3 bases, with 8 bases remaining between them. This CDR3 reads CASSELQANQPQHF. CDR3 bases: TGTGCCAGCAGTGAATTGCAGGCCAATCAGCCCCAGCATTTT.

The chain carries TRBV6-5 and TRBJ2-5; no firm D call. The CDR3 sequence is 13 residues long. The ends were cut back, 0 bases at V and 3 bases at J, with 5 bases in the middle. Germline lookup yields CDR1 MNHEY and CDR2 SVGAGI. This CDR3 is CASSYSWKETQYF. DNA for the CDR3: TGTGCCAGCAGTTACTCGTGGAAAGAGACCCAGTACTTC.

CDR3 DNA: TGTGCCAGCAGCTTAGCGGGACAGGGGACTAATGAAAAACTGTTTTTT. Translated, it gives CASSLAGQGTNEKLFF. The rearrangement joins TRBV7-9 to TRBJ1-4; 10 bases agree with TRBD1. The CDR3 is made up of 16 amino acids. The germline V gene has CDR1 SEHNR and CDR2 FQNEAQ (reference sequence). Losses at the gene ends were 0 bases for V and 2 bases for J; bases not matched to a gene: 0.

This rearrangement joins TRBV15 to TRBJ1-6; D perhaps matches TRBD1 (5 bases). The CDR3 has 18 residues. Trimming removed 0 bases at V and 7 bases at J, with 19 bases between. Germline CDR1 is LNHNV and CDR2 is YYDKDF (reference sequence). The CDR3 reads CATSREVFIGANNSPLHF. The CDR3 DNA sequence: TGTGCCACCAGCAGAGAAGTTTTTATAGGGGCCAACAATTCACCCCTCCACTTT.

The table lists this clone with a few counts. The chain employs TRBV13 and TRBJ1-2, with D tentatively TRBD1 (5 bases). The V gene lost 8 bases and the J gene lost 5 bases, with 15 bases spanning the gap. CDR1 is PRHDT, CDR2 FYEKMQ, per germline (reference sequence). This CDR3 is built from 13 residues. CDR3 sequence reads: CASSNQGLYGYTF. The CDR3 nucleotides are TGTGCCAGCTCGAACCAGGGACTTTATGGCTACACCTTC.

This clone was observed a handful of times. J is TRBJ2-2 and V is TRBV6-1; 14 positions agree with TRBD2. The CDR3 runs to 17 residues. The germline gives CDR1 MNHNS, CDR2 SASEGT. J gave up 5 bases and V 0 bases, and 2 bases lay outside the gene matches. This CDR3 is CASSEAGLAGGTGELFF. CDR3 bases: TGTGCCAGCAGTGAAGCCGGACTAGCGGGGGGAACCGGGGAGCTGTTTTTT.

The chain has TRBV29-1 and TRBJ1-4, with D uncertain. The length of the CDR3 is 12 residues. The germline CDR1 and CDR2 sequences are SQVTM and ANQGSEA. Trimming pared 4 bases from V and 4 bases from J, leaving 7 bases between. DNA of the CDR3: TGCAGCGTTGCAGGAGTTAATGAAAAACTGTTTTTT. Translated: CSVAGVNEKLFF. Full variable domain (remainder filled in from reference TRBV29-1 and TRBJ1-4): SAVISQKPSRDICQRGTSLTIQCQVDSQVTMMFWYRQQPGQSLTLIATANQGSEATYESGFVIDKFPISRPNLTFSTLTVSNMSPEDSSIYLCSVAGVNEKLFFGSGTQLSVL.

The gene calls are TRBV5-6 and TRBJ1-1; the D gene is possibly TRBD1 (6 bases). The V end lost 2 bases, the J end lost 1 base, and 12 bases lay between the germline ends. CDR1 is SGHDT and CDR2 is YYEEEE in the germline V gene. The CDR3 contains 15 residues. Here the CDR3 reads CASSFSPDRNTEAFF. The CDR3 DNA follows: TGTGCCAGCAGCTTCTCTCCGGACAGGAACACTGAAGCTTTCTTT.

The chain carries TRBV18 and TRBJ1-1, with 7 positions matching TRBD1. J gave up 3 bases and V 3 bases, and 10 bases lay outside the gene matches. In germline, CDR1 is KGHSH, CDR2 LQKENI. The CDR3 runs to 16 residues. The CDR3 reads CASSPPRGPVDTEAFF. CDR3 DNA: TGTGCCAGCTCACCCCCGAGGGGGCCGGTAGACACTGAAGCTTTCTTT. The entire variable domain, with the rest obtained from reference TRBV18 and TRBJ1-1, is as follows: NAGVMQNPRHLVRRRGQEARLRCSPMKGHSHVYWYRQLPEEGLKFMVYLQKENIIDESGMPKERFSAEFPKEGPSILRIQQVVRGDSAAYFCASSPPRGPVDTEAFFGQGTRLTVV.

This sequence joins TRBV5-6 and TRBJ1-2; D is unresolved. V gave up 0 bases and J gave up 4 bases, with 16 bases separating them. The CDR3 extends over 16 amino acids. Germline assignment: CDR1 SGHDT and CDR2 YYEEEE. As DNA, the CDR3 is TGTGCCAGCAGCTTGGCCTTGGAGGGCGGAGGCTATGGCTACACCTTC. Its translation: CASSLALEGGGYGYTF.

CDR3 sequence reads: CASSSQPRGAGNTIYF. CDR3 nucleotide sequence: TGTGCCAGCAGCTCACAACCGAGGGGGGCGGGAAACACCATATATTTT. This rearrangement joins TRBV11-2 to TRBJ1-3, with a tentative D call TRBD1 (6 bases). Germline CDR1 is SGHAT and CDR2 is FQNNGV. The CDR3 totals 16 residues. V was clipped by 4 bases and J by 4 bases, with 17 bases between them.

This chain uses TRBV19 with TRBJ2-1; no clear D gene. Germline CDR1 reads LNHDA; CDR2 reads SQIVND (reference sequence). Trimming took off 0 bases at V and 12 bases at J, with 9 bases between the two ends. This CDR3 is built from 12 residues. The CDR3 is CASSIDLGTQFF. In DNA form, the CDR3 reads TGTGCCAGTAGTATAGATCTAGGCACGCAGTTCTTC.

The chain is built from TRBV10-3 and TRBJ2-7; 9 bases line up with TRBD1. The CDR3 has 13 residues. With V trimmed by 10 bases and J by 7 bases, 11 bases remained unmatched. CDR1 ENHRY and CDR2 SYGVKD come from the germline V gene. This CDR3 is CATSGQGKGEQYF. The CDR3, as DNA: TGTGCCACCTCCGGACAGGGGAAGGGTGAGCAGTACTTC.

The chain joins TRBV30 to TRBJ1-1; D is perhaps TRBD1 (5 bases). V was shortened by 4 bases and J by 6 bases, with 15 bases between the two germline ends. This CDR3 is built from 13 residues. Germline loops: CDR1 GTSNPN, CDR2 SVGIG (reference sequence). The CDR3 reads CAWTALSGAEAFF. The CDR3 nucleotides are TGTGCCTGGACAGCCCTATCGGGGGCTGAAGCTTTCTTT.

The chain has TRBV4-1 and TRBJ1-6; D might be TRBD1 (6 bases). CDR3 length equals 15 residues. The V end lost 2 bases, the J end lost 4 bases, and 9 bases lay between the germline ends. The V gene's germline CDR1 is MGHRA and CDR2 YSYEKL. The CDR3 protein is CASSQTGWYNSPLHF. DNA of the CDR3: TGCGCCAGCAGCCAAACAGGGTGGTATAATTCACCCCTCCACTTT.